A single sample gave rise to the 8 T cell receptor beta chains below, sequenced in a study of read filtering for tumor transcriptome and immune sequencing. The library was built from about 400 ng RNA with molecular barcoded adaptors for alpha/delta and beta/gamma chains. TCRdb re-called the reads with MiXCR, one entry per CDR3 protein. The table records approximately 58,000 distinct CDR3 sequences, 20% of them present only once. The sample was a population of CD138-negative cells sorted from bone marrow. These receptors all come from a donor aged 40 or over with multiple myeloma.

The chain uses TRBV11-3 and TRBJ2-3, with D perhaps TRBD2 (5 bases). The length of the CDR3 is 15 residues. In germline, CDR1 is SGHNT, CDR2 YENEEA. V was pared by 1 base and J by 4 bases, with 12 bases between. CDR3 sequence reads: CASSLGGSTPDTQYF. The CDR3 DNA is TGTGCCAGCAGCTTAGGAGGGAGCACCCCAGATACGCAGTATTTT. Together with reference TRBV11-3 and TRBJ2-3, the CDR3 gives the full variable domain: EAGVVQSPRYKIIEKKQPVAFWCNPISGHNTLYWYLQNLGQGPELLIRYENEEAVDDSQLPKDRFSAERLKGVDSTLKIQPAELGDSAVYLCASSLGGSTPDTQYFGPGTRLTVL.

This clonotype was seen a handful of times. The chain has TRBV15 and TRBJ2-5; D is ambiguous. V was pared by 0 bases and J by 5 bases, with 13 bases between. The germline V gene encodes CDR1 LNHNV and CDR2 YYDKDF (reference sequence). The CDR3 loop spans 15 amino acids. As DNA, the CDR3 is TGTGCCACCAGCAGAGATAAAACCACTTTCGAGACCCAGTACTTC. It yields the protein CATSRDKTTFETQYF.

This clonotype was picked up many times. V is TRBV6-2 or TRBV6-3 and J is TRBJ1-1, with no clear D. Trimming took off 2 bases at V and 6 bases at J, with 10 bases between the two ends. In germline, CDR1 is MNHEY, CDR2 SVGEGT. CDR3 length: 13 amino acids. The CDR3 loop is CASSYEGSPEAFF. In nucleotides, the CDR3 is TGTGCCAGCAGTTACGAAGGCAGCCCTGAAGCTTTCTTT.

In this sample, this clonotype turned up a few times. Here the CDR3 reads CSAAAGYYGYTF. CDR3 sequence (DNA): TGCAGTGCTGCTGCCGGATACTATGGCTACACCTTC. The gene calls are TRBV20-1 and TRBJ1-2; D remains ambiguous. V was cut by 5 bases and J by 3 bases, with 10 bases left in between. The CDR3 extends over 12 amino acids. Germline V CDR1 and CDR2: DFQATT, SNEGSKA (reference sequence).

This clonotype appeared many times. This sequence joins TRBV24-1 and TRBJ2-1; D perhaps matches TRBD1 (6 bases). The CDR3 is made up of 17 amino acids. V was cut by 2 bases and J by 1 base, with 14 bases left in between. Germline CDR1 reads KGHDR; CDR2 reads SFDVKD. The CDR3 spells CATSDSRAGTSYNEQFF. The CDR3 DNA follows: TGTGCCACCAGTGATTCCCGAGCCGGGACATCCTACAATGAGCAGTTCTTC.

This clonotype was counted a few times. The chain links TRBV29-1 to TRBJ2-3; TRBD2 matches at 8 bases. Germline loops: CDR1 SQVTM, CDR2 ANQGSEA. This CDR3 is 16 amino acids long. V shed 4 bases and J 0 bases; nucleotides not matched to a gene: 9. In nucleotides, the CDR3 is TGCAGCGTTGTCGAGCGGGAGAGCCCAAGCACAGATACGCAGTATTTT. This gives the protein CSVVERESPSTDTQYF.

About this clonotype: This clone may be a read error of a much larger clone one base away. The chain links TRBV5-1 to TRBJ1-5; D gene unclear. CDR1 and CDR2 (germline): SGHRS, YFSETQ. This CDR3 has 14 residues. DNA for the CDR3: TGCGCCAGCAGCTTGGGGCAGCCCAATCAGTCCCAGCATTTT. This sequence encodes CASSLGQPNQSQHF.

The V call is TRBV5-1, the J call TRBJ2-7; either TRBD1 or TRBD2 may fit D (5 bases each). Per the germline V gene, CDR1 is SGHRS and CDR2 is YFSETQ. Trimming removed 0 bases from V and 7 bases from J, with 14 bases in between. There are 14 residues in the CDR3. CDR3 nucleotide sequence: TGCGCCAGCAGCTTGGGACGGGGCCTGAATGAGCAGTACTTC. Encoded protein: CASSLGRGLNEQYF. Based on the CDR3 plus reference TRBV5-1 and TRBJ2-7, the full variable domain is KAGVTQTPRYLIKTRGQQVTLSCSPISGHRSVSWYQQTPGQGLQFLFEYFSETQRNKGNFPGRFSGRQFSNSRSEMNVSTLELGDSALYLCASSLGRGLNEQYFGPGTRLTVT.